Shown below are 20 T cell receptor beta chains from a single sample sequenced in a study of blood T cells in healthy people across ages. Alongside a J-beta primer mix, a sample-barcoded 5' primer served in a second PCR lasting 7 to 11 cycles. TCRdb recomputed calls from the 5' RACE reads with MiXCR, one row per CDR3 protein. Among about 580,000 distinct CDR3 sequences listed, more than 45% were seen once. Sequenced: blood. Receptor source: an elderly man in good health.

A word on this clonotype: One end of the junction does not line up with germline, which may come from a read error. The chain joins TRBV7-9 to TRBJ1-1; the D is unclear. Looked up from germline, CDR1 is SEHNR and CDR2 is FQNEAQ (reference sequence). The CDR3 loop spans 14 amino acids. The CDR3: CTSSLTQINTEAFF. For the CDR3, the DNA is TGTACCAGCAGCTTAACACAGATTAACACTGAAGCTTTCTTT.

This clonotype was seen a handful of times. This sequence joins TRBV20-1 and TRBJ2-4; no reliable D call. Germline-derived CDR1 and CDR2 are DFQATT and SNEGSKA (reference sequence). The V and J ends lost 5 bases and 0 bases respectively, with 8 bases between them. This CDR3 is 13 amino acids long. This CDR3 reads CSAGTLAKNIQYF. As DNA, the CDR3 is TGCAGTGCTGGTACTCTAGCCAAAAACATTCAGTACTTC.

This sequence joins TRBV28 and TRBJ2-4; 9 bases match TRBD1. This CDR3 region has 15 residues. CDR1 is MDHEN and CDR2 is SYDVKM in the germline V gene. V gave up 10 bases and J gave up 0 bases; unmatched junction bases: 7. Here the CDR3 DNA reads TGTGCCACCTCAGGACAGGGGATAGCCAAAAACATTCAGTACTTC. This codes for CATSGQGIAKNIQYF.

The J gene is TRBJ1-5, the V gene TRBV12-3 or TRBV12-4, with a weak D call TRBD1 (6 bases). V was trimmed by 5 bases and J by 3 bases, leaving 14 bases between them. CDR3 length equals 15 residues. In DNA form, the CDR3 reads TGTGCCAGCAGTCCAAACCGGGACACCAATCAGCCCCAGCATTTT. Amino acids: CASSPNRDTNQPQHF.

This clonotype appeared a few times. The chain recombines TRBV25-1 with TRBJ1-2, with unresolved D. The V gene lost 7 bases and the J gene lost 7 bases, with 10 bases spanning the gap. Per germline, CDR1 MGHDK and CDR2 SYGVNS. CDR3 size: 11 residues. CDR3 amino acids: CASKTLGGYTF. CDR3 coding DNA: TGTGCCAGCAAAACGTTGGGTGGCTACACCTTC.

About this clonotype: The junction departs from germline at one end; a sequencing error may be responsible. The rearrangement joins TRBV9 to TRBJ2-3; D is perhaps TRBD2 (6 bases). Germline V gene data show CDR1 as SGDLS and CDR2 as YYNGEE. This CDR3 is built from 16 residues. CDR3 in DNA: TGTGCCAGCAACGTACGAGGGACTGCTGGCACAGATACGCAGTATTTT. Its protein product is CASNVRGTAGTDTQYF.

This clonotype was counted between two and nine times. The genes are TRBV2 and TRBJ2-7; TRBD2 matches 7 bases. This CDR3 comprises 14 residues. After removal of 2 bases from V and 3 bases from J, the junction contained 4 bases not matched to a gene. Germline V lookup: CDR1 SNHLY, CDR2 FYNNEI. This CDR3 reads CASSELAEHYEQYF. The DNA of the CDR3 is TGTGCCAGCAGTGAACTAGCGGAACACTACGAGCAGTACTTC.

The V and J genes are TRBV15 and TRBJ2-5; TRBD1 agrees at 12 bases. The J segment lost 11 bases and the V segment lost 5 bases, leaving 21 bases of the junction unmatched. CDR3 length: 18 residues. Per the germline V gene, CDR1 is LNHNV and CDR2 is YYDKDF (reference sequence). Here the CDR3 DNA reads TGTGCCACCAGCGGAGTGCGGGACAGGGGGCGTCTTGGGATTGAGCAGTACTTC. This translates into CATSGVRDRGRLGIEQYF.

This clonotype has only one observation. The chain employs TRBV12-3 or TRBV12-4 and TRBJ2-3; tentatively, D is TRBD1 (5 bases). Trimming pared 8 bases from V and 0 bases from J, leaving 36 bases between. There are 22 residues in the CDR3. The chain's CDR3 is CASGRTIRGPTRPRISTDTQYF. CDR3 coding DNA: TGTGCCAGCGGAAGGACAATTAGGGGCCCTACACGCCCCCGGATTAGCACAGATACGCAGTATTTT.

The rearrangement links TRBV4-3 to TRBJ1-1; a weak D match, TRBD1 (6 bases). CDR1 and CDR2 from the germline V gene are LGHNA and YSLEER. Trimming removed 2 bases from V and 4 bases from J, with 14 bases in between. This CDR3 is built from 15 residues. DNA for the CDR3: TGCGCCAGCAGCCAAAACAGGGCCGGCGGCACTGAAGCTTTCTTT. Protein: CASSQNRAGGTEAFF.

A remark on this clonotype: Given the absence of the conserved phenylalanine or tryptophan at the CDR3 end, a read error is likely. The rearrangement uses TRBV14 and TRBJ2-7; D is undetermined. The CDR3 contains 12 residues. Trimming left V 0 bases short and J 4 bases short, with 4 bases between. Germline lookup yields CDR1 SGHDN and CDR2 FVKESK. CDR3 nucleotides: TGTGCCAGCAGCCAAGATGGGTACGAGCAGTACTCC. Its translation: CASSQDGYEQYS.

This chain links TRBV7-2 with TRBJ2-5, with 8 nucleotides matching TRBD1. This CDR3 is built from 15 residues. Germline V gene data show CDR1 as SGHTA and CDR2 as FQGNSA. J lost 5 bases, V lost 4 bases, and 9 bases had no gene match. The CDR3 region has the DNA TGTGCCAGCAGCTCTAACATTAGACAGGGGGAGACCCAGTACTTC. It is translated as CASSSNIRQGETQYF.

This clonotype was seen ten or more times. The V call is TRBV6-6, the J call TRBJ1-4; D is perhaps TRBD1 (6 bases). From germline, CDR1 is MNHNY and CDR2 SVGAGI (reference sequence). Trimming removed 5 bases from V and 0 bases from J, with 10 bases in between. This CDR3 contains 15 residues. The CDR3: CASSQGRATNEKLFF. DNA for the CDR3: TGTGCCAGCAGTCAGGGGAGAGCAACTAATGAAAAACTGTTTTTT.

V and J are TRBV7-3 and TRBJ2-3, with 11 bases that match TRBD2. Germline CDR1 SGHTA, CDR2 FQGTGA. With 1 base clipped from V and 3 bases from J, the junction kept 6 bases outside the gene matches. The length of the CDR3 is 17 residues. The CDR3 DNA reads TGTGCCAGCAGCTTAATAGCGGGAGGGATTGCGACAGATACGCAGTATTTT. It encodes CASSLIAGGIATDTQYF.

The V and J genes are TRBV12-3 or TRBV12-4 and TRBJ1-4; 7 bases match TRBD1. With 4 bases clipped from V and 8 bases from J, the junction kept 10 bases outside the gene matches. The CDR3 sequence is 15 residues long. CDR3: CASSSRQGHEEKLFF. The CDR3 DNA reads as TGTGCCAGCAGTTCCCGACAGGGTCACGAAGAAAAACTGTTTTTT.

The chain uses TRBV12-3 or TRBV12-4 and TRBJ2-1, with a weak D call TRBD2 (5 bases). Trimming pared 5 bases from V and 8 bases from J, leaving 13 bases between. The length of the CDR3 is 13 residues. The CDR3 nucleotides are TGTGCCAGCAGTCCCGGGGATTTCGATGAGCAGTTCTTC. Its protein product is CASSPGDFDEQFF.

V is TRBV27 and J is TRBJ2-1, with D tentatively TRBD1 or TRBD2 (5 bases each). This CDR3 region has 17 residues. V lost 5 bases and J lost 1, with 18 bases in between. Germline V gene lookup returns CDR1 MNHEY and CDR2 SMNVEV (reference sequence). The CDR3 DNA is TGTGCCAGCAGTCGGGGCCAGGTGGTCCGATCCTACAATGAGCAGTTCTTC. Translated, it gives CASSRGQVVRSYNEQFF.

This chain uses TRBV29-1 with TRBJ1-1; 7 bases are a match to TRBD1. The CDR3 has 13 residues. Germline trimming cut 3 bases from V and 3 bases from J; bases unmatched to any gene: 4. Germline assignment: CDR1 SQVTM and CDR2 ANQGSEA. CDR3 region: CSVDTGADTEAFF. CDR3 sequence (DNA): TGCAGCGTTGACACAGGGGCGGACACTGAAGCTTTCTTT.

This clonotype was detected a few times. The V call is TRBV6-6, the J call TRBJ1-2; TRBD1 might be the D (5 bases). Trimming cost V 0 bases and J 4 bases, with 12 bases left between them. The CDR3 is made up of 15 amino acids. Germline assignment: CDR1 MNHNY and CDR2 SVGAGI (reference sequence). DNA of the CDR3: TGTGCCAGCAGTTACTCGTCCGGGGGAGCCTATGGCTACACCTTC. Encoded protein: CASSYSSGGAYGYTF.

V is TRBV11-1 and J is TRBJ1-5; unclear D gene. V was trimmed by 5 bases and J by 2 bases, leaving 10 bases between them. The CDR3 sequence is 14 residues long. Germline V gene sequence: CDR1 SGHAT, CDR2 FQDESV (reference sequence). The chain's CDR3 is CASSPNGGNQPQHF. CDR3 nucleotide sequence: TGTGCCAGCAGCCCCAACGGGGGCAATCAGCCCCAGCATTTT.